This T cell receptor beta chain was captured by sequencing in a study of shared clonotypes between healthy human individuals. At the level of the study: Used for every donor were three CD4 naive, three CD4 memory, two CD8 naive and one CD8 memory plate.

To note about this clone: Its antigen is unidentified.

The germline V gene has CDR1 MNHNY and CDR2 SVGAGI (reference sequence). V lost 6 bases to trimming and J lost 3 bases; unmatched junction nucleotides: 3. The length of the CDR3 is 13 residues. Study outcomes and limitations: Naive CD4 clonotypes overlapped across a handful of donors at approximately 5%. Deeper or shallower sequencing was expected to change how clonotypes are shared among donors.

Deep-level running was used for the assay. TCRdb's copy holds only in-frame clones and misses some; the assay was immunoSEQ multiplex PCR. The repertoire holds over a million clones, with 75% to 80% as singletons. The chain employs TRBV6-6 and TRBJ1-2; 8 bases are shared with TRBD1. The origin of this receptor is a man younger than 35 in good health. Some clones in this sample may be carry-over from other donors' samples. The sample was memory CD4+ T cells from PBMCs. Noted subset: CD45RA-negative fraction. This chain's CDR3 is CASSLGQDYGYTF. CDR3 DNA: TGTGCCAGCAGCCTGGGACAGGACTATGGCTACACCTTC.